Following are 23 T cell receptor beta chains from one sample sequenced in a study of blood T cell repertoires in COVID-19 (dated by TCRdb to the early 2020s). Receptor amplification or capture employed the immunoSEQ multiplex PCR assay. TCRdb took over this immuneACCESS table, retaining in-frame rearrangements with V and J assigned. Such tables are incomplete; in checked studies, under half of the missing clones stem from an unresolved V gene, and the remainder is unexplained. This sample is represented by more than 250,000 clones; 88% of them were singletons. The top ten clonotypes cover roughly 1.2% of the sample. Sequencing was performed on PBMCs or T cells enriched from blood (not recorded which). These receptors came from a woman aged 40 to 50 with acute COVID-19.

The chain employs TRBV2 and TRBJ2-1; D is perhaps TRBD2 (5 bases). The V gene lost 4 bases and the J gene lost 5 bases, with 15 bases spanning the gap. The CDR3 has 15 residues. CDR1 SNHLY and CDR2 FYNNEI come from the germline V gene. The CDR3 loop is CASSVERMGNNEQFF. The CDR3 DNA reads TGTGCCAGCAGTGTCGAGCGGATGGGGAACAATGAGCAGTTCTTC.

V gene TRBV5-1 combines with J gene TRBJ2-1, with a tentative D call TRBD2 (6 bases). Trimming pared 7 bases from V and 9 bases from J, leaving 23 bases between. Germline V gene data show CDR1 as SGHRS and CDR2 as YFSETQ. This CDR3 is built from 15 residues. CDR3 loop: CASRVVGSQAGEQFF. The CDR3 DNA reads as TGCGCCAGCCGGGTGGTTGGATCCCAAGCGGGTGAGCAGTTCTTC.

The CDR3 sequence: CASSQDRGQRANYGYTF. In DNA form, the CDR3 reads TGTGCCAGCAGCCAGGACAGGGGGCAACGAGCTAACTATGGCTACACCTTC. The chain has TRBV5-5 and TRBJ1-2; 11 bases match TRBD1. V lost 4 bases to trimming and J lost 0 bases; unmatched junction nucleotides: 8. The CDR3 is made up of 17 amino acids. Germline V CDR1 and CDR2: SGHKS, YYEKEE (reference sequence). Drawing the rest from reference TRBV5-5 and TRBJ1-2, the complete variable domain is DAGVTQSPTHLIKTRGQQVTLRCSPISGHKSVSWYQQVLGQGPQFIFQYYEKEERGRGNFPDRFSARQFPNYSSELNVNALLLGDSALYLCASSQDRGQRANYGYTFGSGTRLTVV.

V is TRBV11-2 and J is TRBJ2-3; 12 nucleotides match TRBD2. Germline assignment: CDR1 SGHAT and CDR2 FQNNGV. The CDR3 contains 16 residues. The V segment lost 5 bases and the J segment 4 bases; nucleotides outside the gene matches: 7. The CDR3 nucleotides read TGTGCCAGCAGCCGTCATGCTAGCGGGGGGGCAGATACGCAGTATTTT. Amino acids: CASSRHASGGADTQYF. Full variable domain (rest looked up from reference TRBV11-2 and TRBJ2-3): EAGVAQSPRYKIIEKRQSVAFWCNPISGHATLYWYQQILGQGPKLLIQFQNNGVVDDSQLPKDRFSAERLKGVDSTLKIQPAKLEDSAVYLCASSRHASGGADTQYFGPGTRLTVL.

The sample holds one count of this clone. The chain links TRBV12-3 or TRBV12-4 to TRBJ2-7; D is possibly TRBD1 (5 bases). The CDR3 extends over 13 amino acids. V was cut by 1 base and J by 2 bases, with 6 bases left in between. CDR3 nucleotide sequence: TGTGCCAGCAGTTTAGACAGGACCTACGAGCAGTACTTC. Amino acids: CASSLDRTYEQYF.

This clone was seen more than once but under ten times. The V call is TRBV9, the J call TRBJ1-1; D gene unclear. This CDR3 has 14 residues. V was pared by 1 base and J by 4 bases, with 11 bases between. From germline, CDR1 is SGDLS and CDR2 YYNGEE. The CDR3 region is CASSVFGEGTEAFF. The CDR3 coding sequence is TGTGCCAGCAGCGTATTCGGGGAGGGCACTGAAGCTTTCTTT.

The chain employs TRBV4-1 and TRBJ2-5, with 8 positions matching TRBD2. Germline V gene sequence: CDR1 MGHRA, CDR2 YSYEKL. The CDR3 totals 16 residues. The V gene end was trimmed by 1 base and the J gene end by 6 bases; junction bases not matched to a gene: 10. The CDR3 loop is CASSQVAGRSWKTQYF. The CDR3 coding sequence is TGCGCCAGCAGCCAAGTAGCGGGGAGAAGTTGGAAGACCCAGTACTTC.

CDR3 in amino acids: CASSLWGASGTTPYNEQFF. For the CDR3, the DNA is TGTGCCAGCAGCTTATGGGGGGCTAGCGGGACCACTCCCTACAATGAGCAGTTCTTC. This sequence joins TRBV7-3 and TRBJ2-1, with 9 nucleotides matching TRBD2. The J segment lost 2 bases and the V segment lost 2 bases, leaving 13 bases of the junction unmatched. Germline V lookup: CDR1 SGHTA, CDR2 FQGTGA. This CDR3 contains 19 residues. Combining the CDR3 with reference TRBV7-3 and TRBJ2-1 gives the whole variable domain GAGVSQTPSNKVTEKGKYVELRCDPISGHTALYWYRQSLGQGPEFLIYFQGTGAADDSGLPNDRFFAVRPEGSVSTLKIQRTERGDSAVYLCASSLWGASGTTPYNEQFFGPGTRLTVL.

Remarks on this clone: Mismatch with germline at one junction end may stem from a read error. V gene TRBV28 combines with J gene TRBJ1-5; the D gene is possibly TRBD1 (5 bases). Germline loops: CDR1 MDHEN, CDR2 SYDVKM. The length of the CDR3 is 15 residues. CDR3 protein: CASRLLGLHPQPQHF. CDR3 nucleotide sequence: TGTGCCAGCAGGTTATTGGGACTGCACCCCCAGCCCCAGCATTTT.

This clone was picked up one time. The CDR3 is CSVLTGSCRWWYEQYV. For the CDR3, the DNA is TGCAGCGTCCTGACAGGTTCTTGTCGTTGGTGGTACGAGCAGTACGTC. The chain combines TRBV29-1 with TRBJ2-7; tentatively, D is TRBD1 (6 bases). Germline V gene data show CDR1 as SQVTM and CDR2 as ANQGSEA. The CDR3 has 16 amino acids. V lost 6 bases and J lost 4, with 25 bases in between.

This clone was recorded once. The genes are TRBV7-9 and TRBJ2-6; maybe TRBD1 (7 bases). Trimming left V 7 bases short and J 3 bases short, with 13 bases between. This CDR3 region has 15 residues. The germline V gene has CDR1 SEHNR and CDR2 FQNEAQ (reference sequence). DNA of the CDR3: TGTGCCAGCACCCCAGGGGGAGGTGGGGCCAACGTCCTGACTTTC. Protein sequence: CASTPGGGGANVLTF.

The J gene is TRBJ1-1, the V gene TRBV5-1; maybe TRBD1 (6 bases). The CDR3 covers 14 residues. From germline, CDR1 is SGHRS and CDR2 YFSETQ. Trimming left V 3 bases short and J 5 bases short, with 14 bases between. The DNA of the CDR3 is TGCGCCAGCAGCTCTGGACAGATCGAGACTGAAGCTTTCTTT. Protein: CASSSGQIETEAFF.

J is TRBJ2-4 and V is TRBV5-6, with D possibly being TRBD1 (5 bases). Trimming pared 0 bases from V and 0 bases from J, leaving 10 bases between. CDR1 and CDR2 (germline): SGHDT, YYEEEE. The CDR3 is 16 residues long. This CDR3 is CASSLAGQLAKNIQYF. The CDR3 bases are TGTGCCAGCAGCTTGGCAGGGCAGCTAGCCAAAAACATTCAGTACTTC.

This chain links TRBV21-1 with TRBJ2-7; the D call of TRBD1 is as the table states it, not checked on the DNA. TRBV21-1 has pseudogene status. This CDR3 has 12 amino acids. The CDR3 loop is CASSTYDNEQYF. In DNA, the CDR3 is TGTGCCAGCAGCACCTACGACAACGAGCAGTACTTC.

The chain carries TRBV5-1 and TRBJ1-1, with 9 bases aligning to TRBD1. The germline V gene encodes CDR1 SGHRS and CDR2 YFSETQ. V dropped 4 bases and J dropped 7; count of bases not matched to a gene: 5. There are 13 residues in the CDR3. CDR3 loop: CASSQTGGREAFF. As DNA, the CDR3 is TGCGCCAGCAGCCAAACAGGGGGCCGTGAAGCTTTCTTT.

The J gene is TRBJ2-5, the V gene TRBV7-9; TRBD2 matches 9 bases. This CDR3 has 15 amino acids. Germline V gene data show CDR1 as SEHNR and CDR2 as FQNEAQ (reference sequence). With V trimmed by 5 bases and J by 0 bases, 4 bases remained unmatched. The CDR3 protein is CASSLGLANQETQYF. CDR3 bases: TGTGCCAGCAGCCTAGGACTAGCGAACCAAGAGACCCAGTACTTC.

The chain combines TRBV27 with TRBJ1-4, with 9 positions matching TRBD1. The germline CDR1 and CDR2 sequences are MNHEY and SMNVEV (reference sequence). The CDR3 loop spans 17 amino acids. Germline trimming cut 5 bases from V and 8 bases from J; bases unmatched to any gene: 15. The CDR3 sequence is CASSLQAFTGGKEKLFF. CDR3 DNA sequence: TGTGCCAGCAGTCTCCAAGCCTTCACAGGGGGCAAGGAAAAACTGTTTTTT.

This chain connects TRBV14 to TRBJ1-2, with 10 bases aligning to TRBD1. The CDR3 loop spans 20 amino acids. V dropped 1 base and J dropped 4; count of bases not matched to a gene: 18. Germline-derived CDR1 and CDR2 are SGHDN and FVKESK. DNA for the CDR3: TGTGCCAGCAGCCAAGGCCCGGGCCTTCGACAGGGGGCATACCTCTATGGCTACACCTTC. Its translation: CASSQGPGLRQGAYLYGYTF.

The chain carries TRBV25-1 and TRBJ2-1, with a possible D match to TRBD2 (5 bases). This CDR3 has 11 residues. Germline lookup yields CDR1 MGHDK and CDR2 SYGVNS. With 5 bases removed from V and 10 bases from J, the gap between germline ends came to 9 bases. The CDR3 spells CASSQAGEQFF. CDR3 nucleotide sequence: TGTGCCAGCAGTCAGGCGGGCGAGCAGTTCTTC.

J is TRBJ1-5 and V is TRBV7-8, with a weak D call TRBD1 (6 bases). Trimming left V 4 bases short and J 7 bases short, with 20 bases between. The CDR3 totals 16 residues. Germline loops: CDR1 SGHVS, CDR2 FQNEAQ. The CDR3 DNA reads as TGTGCCAGCAGCTCCTATTCTACAGGGTCTTTACAGCCCCAGCATTTT. This translates into CASSSYSTGSLQPQHF.

Comment on this clone: One end of the junction does not line up with germline, which may come from a read error. The genes are TRBV28 and TRBJ1-2; TRBD1 agrees at 9 bases. Germline-derived CDR1 and CDR2 are MDHEN and SYDVKM. The length of the CDR3 is 15 residues. The CDR3 loop is CASSSEQGAYYGYTF. DNA for the CDR3: TGTGCCAGCAGTTCCGAACAGGGGGCGTACTATGGCTATACCTTC.

This clone has only one observation. The CDR3 sequence: CASSVLSGTGVETQYF. DNA for the CDR3: TGTGCCAGCAGCGTATTAAGTGGGACAGGGGTGGAGACCCAGTACTTC. The rearrangement links TRBV9 to TRBJ2-5, with 10 bases aligning to TRBD1. Trimming took 1 base from V and 5 from J; bases not matched to a gene: 8. Germline CDR1 SGDLS, CDR2 YYNGEE. The CDR3 length is 16 residues.

The chain combines TRBV18 with TRBJ2-5; TRBD1 aligns across 7 bases. This CDR3 comprises 15 residues. The V gene's germline CDR1 is KGHSH and CDR2 LQKENI. The V gene end was trimmed by 3 bases and the J gene end by 5 bases; junction bases not matched to a gene: 9. CDR3 region: CASSPGQSIVETQYF. CDR3 nucleotides: TGTGCCAGCTCACCGGGACAGTCGATCGTGGAGACCCAGTACTTC.